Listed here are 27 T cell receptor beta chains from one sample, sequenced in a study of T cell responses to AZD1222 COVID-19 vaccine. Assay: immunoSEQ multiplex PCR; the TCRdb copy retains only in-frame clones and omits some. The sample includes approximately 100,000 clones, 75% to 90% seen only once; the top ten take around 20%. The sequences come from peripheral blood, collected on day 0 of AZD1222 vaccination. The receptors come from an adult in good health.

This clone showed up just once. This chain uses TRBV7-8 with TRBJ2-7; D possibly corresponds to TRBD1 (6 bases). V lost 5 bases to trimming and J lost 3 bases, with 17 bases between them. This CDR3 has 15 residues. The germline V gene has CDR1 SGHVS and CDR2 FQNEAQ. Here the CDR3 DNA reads TGTGCCAGCAGCGAACAGGGAATTACGTTCTACGAGCAGTACTTC. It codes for CASSEQGITFYEQYF.

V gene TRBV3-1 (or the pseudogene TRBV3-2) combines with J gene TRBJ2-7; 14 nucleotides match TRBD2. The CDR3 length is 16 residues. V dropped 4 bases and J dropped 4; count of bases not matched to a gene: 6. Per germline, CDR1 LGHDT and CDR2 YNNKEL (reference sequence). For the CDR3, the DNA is TGTGCCAGCAGCCTCGGGACTAGCGGGGGTAGGTACGAGCAGTACTTC. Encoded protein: CASSLGTSGGRYEQYF.

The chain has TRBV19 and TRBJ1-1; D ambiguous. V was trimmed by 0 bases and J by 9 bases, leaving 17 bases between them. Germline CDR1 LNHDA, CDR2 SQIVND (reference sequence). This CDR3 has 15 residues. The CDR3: CASSIDPFGRGKAFF. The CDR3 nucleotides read TGTGCCAGTAGTATAGATCCCTTCGGCCGAGGAAAAGCTTTCTTT.

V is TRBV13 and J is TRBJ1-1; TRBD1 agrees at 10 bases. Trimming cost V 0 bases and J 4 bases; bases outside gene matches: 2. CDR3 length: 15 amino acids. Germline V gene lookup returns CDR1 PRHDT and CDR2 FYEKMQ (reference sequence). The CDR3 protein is CASSLGDRGSTEAFF. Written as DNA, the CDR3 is TGTGCCAGCAGCTTAGGGGACAGGGGGTCCACTGAAGCTTTCTTT.

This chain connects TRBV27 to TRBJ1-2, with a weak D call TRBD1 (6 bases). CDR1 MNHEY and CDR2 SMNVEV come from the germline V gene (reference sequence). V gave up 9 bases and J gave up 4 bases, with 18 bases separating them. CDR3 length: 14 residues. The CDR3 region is CASAGAERGYGYTF. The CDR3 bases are TGTGCCAGTGCGGGGGCAGAACGGGGCTATGGCTACACCTTC.

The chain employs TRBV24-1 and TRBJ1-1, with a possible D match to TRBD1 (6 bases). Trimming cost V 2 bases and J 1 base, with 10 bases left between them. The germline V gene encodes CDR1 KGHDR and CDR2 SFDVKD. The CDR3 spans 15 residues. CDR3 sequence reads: CATSDWTVPNTEAFF. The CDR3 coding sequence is TGTGCCACCAGTGATTGGACAGTCCCGAACACTGAAGCTTTCTTT.

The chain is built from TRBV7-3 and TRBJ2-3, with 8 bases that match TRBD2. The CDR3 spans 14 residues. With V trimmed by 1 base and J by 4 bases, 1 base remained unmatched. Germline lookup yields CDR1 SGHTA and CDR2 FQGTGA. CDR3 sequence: CASSLSGGPDTQYF. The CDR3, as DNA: TGTGCCAGCAGCTTAAGCGGGGGGCCAGATACGCAGTATTTT. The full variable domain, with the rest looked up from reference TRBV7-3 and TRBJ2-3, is GAGVSQTPSNKVTEKGKYVELRCDPISGHTALYWYRQSLGQGPEFLIYFQGTGAADDSGLPNDRFFAVRPEGSVSTLKIQRTERGDSAVYLCASSLSGGPDTQYFGPGTRLTVL.

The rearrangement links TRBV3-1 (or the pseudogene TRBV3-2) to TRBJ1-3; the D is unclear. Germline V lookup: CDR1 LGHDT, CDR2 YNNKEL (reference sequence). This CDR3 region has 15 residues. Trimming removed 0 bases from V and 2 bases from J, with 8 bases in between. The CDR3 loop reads CASSQDPSAGNTIYF. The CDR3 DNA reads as TGTGCCAGCAGCCAAGACCCGAGCGCTGGAAACACCATATATTTT.

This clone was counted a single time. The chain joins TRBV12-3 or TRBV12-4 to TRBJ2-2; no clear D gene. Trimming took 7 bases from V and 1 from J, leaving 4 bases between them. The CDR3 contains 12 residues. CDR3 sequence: CASIGNTGELFF. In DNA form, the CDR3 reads TGTGCCAGCATCGGGAACACCGGGGAGCTGTTTTTT.

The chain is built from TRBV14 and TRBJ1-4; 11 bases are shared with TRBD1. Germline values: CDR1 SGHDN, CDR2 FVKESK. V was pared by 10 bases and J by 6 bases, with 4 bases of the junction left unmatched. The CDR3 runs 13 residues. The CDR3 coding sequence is TGTGCCACTTCGGACAGGGGGCATGAAAAACTGTTTTTT. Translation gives CATSDRGHEKLFF.

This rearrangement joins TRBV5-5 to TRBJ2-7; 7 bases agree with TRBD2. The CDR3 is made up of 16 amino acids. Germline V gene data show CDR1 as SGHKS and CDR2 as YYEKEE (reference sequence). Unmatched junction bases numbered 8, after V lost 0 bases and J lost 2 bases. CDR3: CASSLDGGVLAYEQYF. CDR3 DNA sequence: TGTGCCAGCAGCTTGGATGGGGGGGTATTAGCCTACGAGCAGTACTTC.

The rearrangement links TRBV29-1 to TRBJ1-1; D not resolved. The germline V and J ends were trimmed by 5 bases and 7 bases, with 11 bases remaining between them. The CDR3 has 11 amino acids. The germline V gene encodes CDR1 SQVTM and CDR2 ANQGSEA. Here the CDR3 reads CSVRTQVEAFF. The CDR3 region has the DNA TGCAGCGTTAGGACCCAGGTTGAAGCTTTCTTT.

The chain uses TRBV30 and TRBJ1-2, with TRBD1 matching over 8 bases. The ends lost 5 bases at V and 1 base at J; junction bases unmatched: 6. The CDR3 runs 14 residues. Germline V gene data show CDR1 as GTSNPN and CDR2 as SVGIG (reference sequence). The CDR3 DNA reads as TGTGCCTGGGAAACGACAGGGGTTAACTATGGCTACACCTTC. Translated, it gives CAWETTGVNYGYTF.

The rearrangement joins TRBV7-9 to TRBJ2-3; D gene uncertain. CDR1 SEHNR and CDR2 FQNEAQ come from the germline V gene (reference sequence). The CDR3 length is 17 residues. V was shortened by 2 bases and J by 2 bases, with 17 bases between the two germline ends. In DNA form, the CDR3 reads TGTGCCAGCAGCTTACCGTTCCGTGGGGTAGTCACAGATACGCAGTATTTT. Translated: CASSLPFRGVVTDTQYF.

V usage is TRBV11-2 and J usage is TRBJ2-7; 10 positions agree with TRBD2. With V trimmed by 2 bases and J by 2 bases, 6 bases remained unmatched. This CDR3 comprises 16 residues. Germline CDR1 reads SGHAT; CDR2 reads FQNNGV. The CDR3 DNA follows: TGTGCCAGCAGCTTAACCGGGACTAGCGCTGCCTACGAGCAGTACTTC. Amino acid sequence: CASSLTGTSAAYEQYF.

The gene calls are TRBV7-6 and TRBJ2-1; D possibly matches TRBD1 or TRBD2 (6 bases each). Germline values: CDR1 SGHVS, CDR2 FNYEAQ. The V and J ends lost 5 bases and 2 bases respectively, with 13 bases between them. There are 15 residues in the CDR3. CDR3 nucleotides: TGTGCCAGCAGCCCGCTTGGGGGGCCCTACAATGAGCAGTTCTTC. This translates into CASSPLGGPYNEQFF.

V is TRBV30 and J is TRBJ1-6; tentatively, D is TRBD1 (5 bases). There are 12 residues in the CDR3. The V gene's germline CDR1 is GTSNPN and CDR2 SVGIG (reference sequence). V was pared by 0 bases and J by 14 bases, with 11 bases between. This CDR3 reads CAWSVQEGTLHF. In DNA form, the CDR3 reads TGTGCCTGGAGTGTACAGGAGGGGACCCTCCACTTT.

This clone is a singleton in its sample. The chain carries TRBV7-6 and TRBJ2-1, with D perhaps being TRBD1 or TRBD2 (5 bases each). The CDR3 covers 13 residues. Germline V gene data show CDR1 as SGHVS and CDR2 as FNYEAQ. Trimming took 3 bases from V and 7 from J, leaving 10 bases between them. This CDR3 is CASSFGTGNEQFF. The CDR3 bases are TGTGCCAGCAGCTTTGGGACCGGGAATGAGCAGTTCTTC.

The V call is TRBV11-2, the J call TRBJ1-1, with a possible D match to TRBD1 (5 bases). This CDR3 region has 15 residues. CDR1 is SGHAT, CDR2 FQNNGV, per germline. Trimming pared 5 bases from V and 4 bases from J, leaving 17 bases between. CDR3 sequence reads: CASSPQAGETTEAFF. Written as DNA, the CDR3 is TGTGCCAGCAGCCCCCAGGCGGGGGAGACCACTGAAGCTTTCTTT.

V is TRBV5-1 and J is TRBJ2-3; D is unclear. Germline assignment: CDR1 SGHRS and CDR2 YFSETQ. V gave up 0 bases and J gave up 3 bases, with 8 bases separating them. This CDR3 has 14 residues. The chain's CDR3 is CASSLAQMTDTQYF. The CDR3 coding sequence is TGCGCCAGCAGCTTGGCGCAGATGACAGATACGCAGTATTTT.

The CDR3 nucleotides read TGTGCCAGCAGTTACTTCTACGAGCAGTACTTC. This translates into CASSYFYEQYF. The J gene is TRBJ2-7, the V gene TRBV6-2 or TRBV6-3; D gene ambiguous. V was pared by 1 base and J by 3 bases, with 1 base between. Germline CDR1 reads MNHEY; CDR2 reads SVGEGT. The CDR3 has 11 amino acids.

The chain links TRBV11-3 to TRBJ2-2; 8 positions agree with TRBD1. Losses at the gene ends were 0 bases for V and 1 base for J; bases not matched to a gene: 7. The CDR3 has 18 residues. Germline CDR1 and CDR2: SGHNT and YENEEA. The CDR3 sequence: CASSLDQSGTGNTGELFF. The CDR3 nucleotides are TGTGCCAGCAGCTTAGACCAATCCGGGACAGGGAACACCGGGGAGCTGTTTTTT.

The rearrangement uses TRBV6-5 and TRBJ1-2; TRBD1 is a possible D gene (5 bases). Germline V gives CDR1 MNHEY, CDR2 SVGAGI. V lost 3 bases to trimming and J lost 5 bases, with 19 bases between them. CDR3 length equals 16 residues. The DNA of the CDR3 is TGTGCCAGCAGTTATCATTTGTGGGACGGGAGATATGGCTACACCTTC. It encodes CASSYHLWDGRYGYTF.

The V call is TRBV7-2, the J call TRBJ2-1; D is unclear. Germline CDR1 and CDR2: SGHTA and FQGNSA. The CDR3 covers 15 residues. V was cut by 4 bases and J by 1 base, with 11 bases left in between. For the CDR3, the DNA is TGTGCCAGCAGCTACGATGGGTATTCCTACAATGAGCAGTTCTTC. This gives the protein CASSYDGYSYNEQFF.

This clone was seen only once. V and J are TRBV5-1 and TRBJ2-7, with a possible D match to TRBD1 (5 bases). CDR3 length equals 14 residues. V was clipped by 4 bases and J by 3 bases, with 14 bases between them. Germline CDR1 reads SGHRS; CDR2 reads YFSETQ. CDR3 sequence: CASSPTVQLYEQYF. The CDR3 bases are TGCGCCAGCAGCCCGACAGTACAACTCTACGAGCAGTACTTC.

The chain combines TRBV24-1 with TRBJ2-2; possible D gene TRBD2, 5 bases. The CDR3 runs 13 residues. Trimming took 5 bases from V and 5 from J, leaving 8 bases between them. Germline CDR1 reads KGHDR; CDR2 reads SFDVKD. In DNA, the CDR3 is TGTGCCACCAGTGGAGGGAAAACCGGGGAGCTGTTTTTT. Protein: CATSGGKTGELFF.

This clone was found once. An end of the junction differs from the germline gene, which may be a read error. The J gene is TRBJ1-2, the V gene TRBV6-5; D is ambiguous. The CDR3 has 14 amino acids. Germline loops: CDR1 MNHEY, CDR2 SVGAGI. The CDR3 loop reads CASRYSMDEWGYTF. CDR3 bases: TGTGCCAGCAGGTACTCTATGGATGAGTGGGGCTACACCTTC.